Included here is one T cell receptor beta chain sequence, with context. TCRdb re-analysed the 5' RACE reads in MiXCR, keeping a single row per CDR3 protein. Here the sample spans about 54,000 distinct CDR3 sequences, 6.5% to 7.5% being singletons. This sample was included in a study of early T cells in non-severe SARS-CoV-2 infection. The CDR3 contains 15 residues. V trimming: 8 bases; J trimming: 3 bases; junction bases outside the gene matches: 5. Per the germline V gene, CDR1 is MNHNY and CDR2 is SVGAGI (reference sequence). This TCR derives from an adult who was a healthcare worker with PCR-confirmed SARS-CoV-2 infection or an uninfected control (not recorded which). The sample here was whole blood, taken at baseline. The chain recombines TRBV6-6 with TRBJ2-2; 11 nucleotides match TRBD1. The CDR3 DNA follows: TGTGCCAGCCCCTCGGGACAGGGGGACACCGGGGAGCTGTTTTTT. Translating it yields CASPSGQGDTGELFF.